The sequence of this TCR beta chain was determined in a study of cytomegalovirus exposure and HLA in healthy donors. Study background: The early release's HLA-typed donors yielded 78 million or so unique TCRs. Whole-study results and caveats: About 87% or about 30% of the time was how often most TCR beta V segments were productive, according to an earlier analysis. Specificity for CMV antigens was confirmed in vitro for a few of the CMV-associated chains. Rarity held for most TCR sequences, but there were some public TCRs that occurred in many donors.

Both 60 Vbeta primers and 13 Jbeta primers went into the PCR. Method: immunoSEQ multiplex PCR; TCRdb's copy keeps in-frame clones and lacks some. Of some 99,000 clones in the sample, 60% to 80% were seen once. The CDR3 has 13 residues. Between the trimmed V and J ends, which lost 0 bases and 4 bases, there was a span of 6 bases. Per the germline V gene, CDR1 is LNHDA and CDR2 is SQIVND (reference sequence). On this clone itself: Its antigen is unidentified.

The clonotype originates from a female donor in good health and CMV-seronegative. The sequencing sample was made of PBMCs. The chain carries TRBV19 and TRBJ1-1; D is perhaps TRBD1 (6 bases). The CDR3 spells CASSIEGGTEAFF. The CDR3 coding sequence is TGTGCCAGTAGTATAGAAGGGGGCACTGAAGCTTTCTTT.